Presented here are 20 T cell receptor beta chains from one specimen sequenced in a study of T cells in Graves' hyperthyroidism and ophthalmopathy (dated 2019 in TCRdb). Library creation used multiplex PCR. Sequencing instrument: Illumina HiSeq 2000. The TCR beta CDR3 regions were amplified from RNA transcripts. The first round of RT-PCR for the TCR CDR3 was performed with the HTBI primer set and the Qiagen OneStep RT-PCR kit. The raw public reads went through TCRdb reprocessing: fastp at Q25, MiXCR clone calling, in-frame beta chains kept. All rows with the same CDR3 protein become a single entry with the most common DNA and genes. The sample yields some 770,000 distinct CDR3 sequences; 16% were counted once. Together, the top ten hold around 7.7% of the sample. Sequenced input: blood. These receptors originate from a young man with Graves' hyperthyroidism.

This clonotype was recorded many times. CDR3 residues: CASSPGTVDVEQFF. Here the CDR3 DNA reads TGTGCCAGCAGCCCCGGGACAGTGGACGTTGAGCAGTTCTTC. The V gene is TRBV3-1, the J gene TRBJ2-1; 7 nucleotides align to TRBD1. Germline values: CDR1 LGHDT, CDR2 YNNKEL (reference sequence). V gave up 4 bases and J gave up 9 bases; unmatched junction bases: 9. The CDR3 is 14 amino acids.

V gene TRBV2 combines with J gene TRBJ2-7; D is ambiguous. This CDR3 comprises 15 residues. Germline V gene sequence: CDR1 SNHLY, CDR2 FYNNEI. V was pared by 3 bases and J by 2 bases, with 14 bases between. CDR3 residues: CASSDERPITYEQYF. The CDR3 DNA is TGTGCCAGCAGTGACGAGCGCCCTATAACCTACGAGCAGTACTTC.

This clonotype was seen a handful of times. The chain has TRBV9 and TRBJ2-7, with D tentatively TRBD1 (5 bases). The V end lost 4 bases, the J end lost 2 bases, and 13 bases lay between the germline ends. This CDR3 contains 14 residues. Germline V lookup: CDR1 SGDLS, CDR2 YYNGEE. The DNA of the CDR3 is TGTGCCAGCAGCCCCTCCAAGGACACCTACGAGCAGTACTTC. It codes for CASSPSKDTYEQYF.

This clonotype occurred many times. The CDR3 loop is CASSSRVISDEQFF. Written as DNA, the CDR3 is TGTGCCAGCAGCTCCAGGGTTATCAGCGATGAGCAGTTCTTC. J is TRBJ2-1 and V is TRBV11-2; tentative D call: TRBD1 (5 bases). V was clipped by 4 bases and J by 8 bases, with 15 bases between them. The CDR3 contains 14 residues. Germline V gene data show CDR1 as SGHAT and CDR2 as FQNNGV.

This clonotype was seen a handful of times. V is TRBV6-1 and J is TRBJ2-2, with D tentatively TRBD1 (6 bases). The germline V gene encodes CDR1 MNHNS and CDR2 SASEGT. CDR3 size: 15 residues. V lost 6 bases, J lost 6 bases, and 17 bases lay in between. The CDR3 coding sequence is TGTGCCAGCAGAAGAACAGGGTTGGATGCCGGGGAGCTGTTTTTT. Residues: CASRRTGLDAGELFF.

This clonotype was recorded at least ten times. The gene calls are TRBV20-1 and TRBJ2-1; TRBD2 aligns across 16 bases. The CDR3 runs to 13 residues. V trimming: 6 bases; J trimming: 10 bases; junction bases outside the gene matches: 3. CDR1 is DFQATT and CDR2 is SNEGSKA in the germline V gene (reference sequence). The CDR3: CSATGLAGGEQFF. In nucleotides, the CDR3 is TGCAGTGCAACGGGACTAGCGGGGGGGGAGCAGTTCTTC.

There are many counts of this clonotype. V is TRBV27 and J is TRBJ2-5, with 10 bases aligning to TRBD2. Germline loops: CDR1 MNHEY, CDR2 SMNVEV (reference sequence). V shed 4 bases, J shed 4 bases, and the junction held 15 bases outside the gene matches. The CDR3 is 18 amino acids. DNA of the CDR3: TGTGCCAGCAGTTCGACCGACCTCCTAGCGGGAGCGATAGAGACCCAGTACTTC. Translating gives CASSSTDLLAGAIETQYF.

This chain connects TRBV29-1 to TRBJ2-7, with 11 positions matching TRBD1. The V gene's germline CDR1 is SQVTM and CDR2 ANQGSEA. This CDR3 comprises 14 residues. V dropped 7 bases and J dropped 5; count of bases not matched to a gene: 10. The DNA for the CDR3 is TGCAGCGCGTCCCCGGGGACAGGGGGGAACGAGCAGTACTTC. Its translation: CSASPGTGGNEQYF.

This chain links TRBV27 with TRBJ1-2, with 9 positions matching TRBD1. CDR1 and CDR2 from the germline V gene are MNHEY and SMNVEV (reference sequence). This CDR3 has 14 residues. V was clipped by 6 bases and J by 7 bases; unmatched bases: 9. The CDR3 here is CASSNRGRSPGYTF. DNA for the CDR3: TGTGCCAGCAGCAACAGGGGGCGCTCTCCTGGCTACACCTTC.

This clonotype has at least ten counts. The genes are TRBV2 and TRBJ1-1, with D possibly being TRBD1 (5 bases). The CDR3 runs to 13 residues. Germline V gives CDR1 SNHLY, CDR2 FYNNEI. Trimming took off 4 bases at V and 7 bases at J, with 13 bases between the two ends. CDR3 bases: TGTGCCAGCAGTGTGGGCAGGGTTCGTGAAGCTTTCTTT. Translated, it gives CASSVGRVREAFF.

The V and J genes are TRBV12-3 or TRBV12-4 and TRBJ2-2; the match to TRBD1 covers 11 bases. There are 15 residues in the CDR3. V lost 8 bases to trimming and J lost 4 bases; unmatched junction nucleotides: 6. This CDR3 reads CASSPGQGVTGELFF. CDR3 sequence (DNA): TGTGCCAGCTCCCCGGGACAGGGGGTCACCGGGGAGCTGTTTTTT.

The chain couples TRBV5-6 to TRBJ2-7; 12 nucleotides match TRBD2. The V segment lost 3 bases and the J segment 1 base; nucleotides outside the gene matches: 14. The CDR3 covers 19 residues. CDR1 and CDR2 (germline): SGHDT, YYEEEE. The chain's CDR3 is CASSSTSLAGGFPSYEQYF. For the CDR3, the DNA is TGTGCCAGCAGCTCGACCTCCCTAGCGGGAGGGTTTCCGTCCTACGAGCAGTACTTC.

This clonotype appeared many times. The chain links TRBV6-2 or TRBV6-3 to TRBJ2-7, with TRBD1 matching over 7 bases. The junction had 10 bases not matched to a gene; V was cut back by 6 bases and J by 2 bases. The CDR3 spans 15 residues. In germline, CDR1 is MNHEY, CDR2 SVGEGT. CDR3 sequence: CASRTGDSGAYEQYF. CDR3 sequence (DNA): TGTGCCAGCAGAACTGGGGACAGCGGAGCCTACGAGCAGTACTTC.

This clonotype was seen many times. The V gene is TRBV2, the J gene TRBJ1-1; perhaps TRBD1 as D (5 bases). Deletions cut 8 bases from V and 1 base from J, with 11 bases between. The CDR3 length is 13 residues. Germline loops: CDR1 SNHLY, CDR2 FYNNEI. This CDR3 reads CASQSDRNTEAFF. CDR3 DNA: TGTGCCAGCCAATCTGACAGGAACACTGAAGCTTTCTTT.

This clonotype was counted many times. This chain connects TRBV10-3 to TRBJ2-5, with D hard to call. The CDR3 has 14 amino acids. Trimming took 4 bases from V and 2 from J, leaving 11 bases between them. Germline-derived CDR1 and CDR2 are ENHRY and SYGVKD. The CDR3 nucleotides read TGTGCCATCAGTGGTCGACGGCGACAAGAGACCCAGTACTTC. Its protein product is CAISGRRRQETQYF.

The chain recombines TRBV29-1 with TRBJ2-5, with D possibly TRBD1 on 5 matching bases. V dropped 1 base and J dropped 1 base, with 13 bases sitting between them. This CDR3 comprises 15 residues. Germline lookup yields CDR1 SQVTM and CDR2 ANQGSEA. The CDR3 region is CSVEAPTEIQETQYF. Written as DNA, the CDR3 is TGCAGCGTTGAAGCTCCGACAGAGATCCAAGAGACCCAGTACTTC.

The rearrangement links TRBV4-1 to TRBJ1-1; D gene uncertain. This CDR3 region has 14 residues. CDR1 is MGHRA, CDR2 YSYEKL, per germline. V was trimmed by 3 bases and J by 1 base, leaving 9 bases between them. CDR3 in amino acids: CASSQETTNTEAFF. CDR3 nucleotide sequence: TGCGCCAGCAGCCAGGAGACAACGAACACTGAAGCTTTCTTT.

This clonotype was seen many times. The chain links TRBV12-3 or TRBV12-4 to TRBJ1-2; D unresolved. The CDR3 runs to 13 residues. Trimming left V 5 bases short and J 4 bases short, with 11 bases between. The chain's CDR3 is CASSKRSPYGYTF. The CDR3 coding sequence is TGTGCCAGCAGTAAACGTAGCCCCTATGGCTACACCTTC.

The table lists this clonotype with a few counts. This chain joins TRBV2 and TRBJ1-2; D not certain. Trimming stripped 9 bases from V and 5 bases from J, with 16 bases between. This CDR3 has 13 residues. The V gene's germline CDR1 is SNHLY and CDR2 FYNNEI. The CDR3 reads CASQGGVLYGYTF. CDR3 DNA sequence: TGTGCCAGTCAAGGCGGGGTCCTATATGGCTACACCTTC.

The V gene is TRBV20-1, the J gene TRBJ2-3; TRBD2 aligns across 16 bases. The J segment lost 3 bases and the V segment lost 5 bases, leaving 5 bases of the junction unmatched. Germline-derived CDR1 and CDR2 are DFQATT and SNEGSKA (reference sequence). This CDR3 is 16 amino acids long. CDR3 DNA sequence: TGCAGTGCTCTGGGACTAGCGGGAGGGCCGACAGATACGCAGTATTTT. Translated, it gives CSALGLAGGPTDTQYF.